Here is one T cell receptor beta chain with its context. Its antigen remains unidentified. This sample was taken from a study of siplizumab effects on memory and regulatory T cells. Whole-study findings and limits: Sequences below about 10^-5 frequency were poorly captured. As a result, only a minor fraction of alloreactive clones mapped to unstimulated subsets. Neither a naive nor a memory phenotype was assignable to roughly 80-95% of proliferating CD4+ or CD8+ clones. Both greater diversity than memory cells and a major contribution to the alloresponse seemed to characterize naive T cells.

For every sample, some 9 x 10^4 TCR templates were assayed. Assay: immunoSEQ multiplex PCR; the TCRdb copy retains only in-frame clones and omits some. The sample has approximately 84,000 clones, approximately 95% seen once. Germline V CDR1 and CDR2: MDHEN, SYDVKM. With 5 bases removed from V and 3 bases from J, the gap between germline ends came to 24 bases. The CDR3 extends over 18 amino acids. Sample: CD8+ T cells sorted from blood. The receptor comes from a human donor in good health. This sequence joins TRBV28 and TRBJ2-3; possibly TRBD2 for D (5 bases). The CDR3 loop reads CASSPRILATPGTDTQYF. As DNA, the CDR3 is TGTGCCAGCAGTCCACGTATTCTAGCTACACCCGGTACAGATACGCAGTATTTT.